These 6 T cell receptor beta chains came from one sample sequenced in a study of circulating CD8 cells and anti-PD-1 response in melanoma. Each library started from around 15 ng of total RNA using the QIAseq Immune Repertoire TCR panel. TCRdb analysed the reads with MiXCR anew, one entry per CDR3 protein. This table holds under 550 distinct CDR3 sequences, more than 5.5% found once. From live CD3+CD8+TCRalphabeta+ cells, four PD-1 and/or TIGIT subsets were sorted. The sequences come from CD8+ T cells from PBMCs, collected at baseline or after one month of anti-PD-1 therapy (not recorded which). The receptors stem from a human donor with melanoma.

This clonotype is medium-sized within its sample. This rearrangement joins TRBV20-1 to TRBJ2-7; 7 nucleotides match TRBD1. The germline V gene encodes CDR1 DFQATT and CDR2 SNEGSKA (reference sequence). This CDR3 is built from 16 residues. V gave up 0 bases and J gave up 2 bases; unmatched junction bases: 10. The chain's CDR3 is CSARDVKGTETYEQYF. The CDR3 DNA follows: TGCAGTGCTAGAGATGTAAAGGGGACAGAGACCTACGAGCAGTACTTC.

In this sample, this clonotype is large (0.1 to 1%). DNA for the CDR3: TGTGCCAGTAGTTTCGGGGCCTCTGGGGAAGCTTTCTTT. Amino acid sequence: CASSFGASGEAFF. The V call is TRBV19, the J call TRBJ1-1, with D tentatively TRBD1 (5 bases). The V gene lost 5 bases and the J gene lost 8 bases, with 15 bases spanning the gap. Germline loops: CDR1 LNHDA, CDR2 SQIVND (reference sequence). CDR3 length: 13 amino acids.

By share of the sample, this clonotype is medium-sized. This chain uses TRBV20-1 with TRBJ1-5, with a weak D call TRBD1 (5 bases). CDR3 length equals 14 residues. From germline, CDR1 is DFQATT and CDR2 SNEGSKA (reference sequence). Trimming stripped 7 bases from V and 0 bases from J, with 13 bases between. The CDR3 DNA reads TGCAGTGTCAGGGAGGTTGGTAGCAATCAGCCCCAGCATTTT. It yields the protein CSVREVGSNQPQHF.

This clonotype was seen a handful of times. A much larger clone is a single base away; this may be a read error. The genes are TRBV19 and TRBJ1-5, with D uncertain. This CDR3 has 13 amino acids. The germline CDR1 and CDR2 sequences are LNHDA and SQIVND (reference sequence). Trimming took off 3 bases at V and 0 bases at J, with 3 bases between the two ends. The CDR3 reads CASSMNSNQPQHF. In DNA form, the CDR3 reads TGTGCCAGTAGTATGAATAGCAATCAGCCCCAGCATTTT.

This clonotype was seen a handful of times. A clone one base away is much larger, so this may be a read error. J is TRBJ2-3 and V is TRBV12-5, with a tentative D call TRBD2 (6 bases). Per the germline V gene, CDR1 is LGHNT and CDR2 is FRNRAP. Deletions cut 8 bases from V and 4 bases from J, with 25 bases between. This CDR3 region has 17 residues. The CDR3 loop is CASFHVGGVESPDTQYF. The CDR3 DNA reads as TGTGCTAGTTTTCACGTAGGCGGGGTTGAGAGCCCAGATACGCAGTATTTT.

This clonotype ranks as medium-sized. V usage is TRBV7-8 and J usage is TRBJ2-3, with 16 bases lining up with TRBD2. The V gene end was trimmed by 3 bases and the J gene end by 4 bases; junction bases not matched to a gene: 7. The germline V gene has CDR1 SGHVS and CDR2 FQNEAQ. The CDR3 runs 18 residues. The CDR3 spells CASSFGTSGGAIADTQYF. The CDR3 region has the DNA TGTGCCAGCAGCTTCGGGACTAGCGGGGGGGCCATCGCAGATACGCAGTATTTT.